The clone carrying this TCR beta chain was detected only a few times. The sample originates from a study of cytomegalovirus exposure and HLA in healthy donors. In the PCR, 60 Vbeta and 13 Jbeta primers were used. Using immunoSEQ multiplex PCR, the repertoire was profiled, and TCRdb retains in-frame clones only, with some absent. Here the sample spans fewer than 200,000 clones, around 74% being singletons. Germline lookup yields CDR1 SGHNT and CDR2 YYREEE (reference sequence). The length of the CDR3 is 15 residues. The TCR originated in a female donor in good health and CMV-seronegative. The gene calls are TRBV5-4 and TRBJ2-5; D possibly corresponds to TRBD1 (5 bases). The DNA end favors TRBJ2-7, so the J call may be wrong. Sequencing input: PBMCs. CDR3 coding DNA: TGTGCCAGCAGCTTGGAAGGGGTAAAACCCTACGAGCAGTACTTC. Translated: CASSLEGVKPYEQYF.